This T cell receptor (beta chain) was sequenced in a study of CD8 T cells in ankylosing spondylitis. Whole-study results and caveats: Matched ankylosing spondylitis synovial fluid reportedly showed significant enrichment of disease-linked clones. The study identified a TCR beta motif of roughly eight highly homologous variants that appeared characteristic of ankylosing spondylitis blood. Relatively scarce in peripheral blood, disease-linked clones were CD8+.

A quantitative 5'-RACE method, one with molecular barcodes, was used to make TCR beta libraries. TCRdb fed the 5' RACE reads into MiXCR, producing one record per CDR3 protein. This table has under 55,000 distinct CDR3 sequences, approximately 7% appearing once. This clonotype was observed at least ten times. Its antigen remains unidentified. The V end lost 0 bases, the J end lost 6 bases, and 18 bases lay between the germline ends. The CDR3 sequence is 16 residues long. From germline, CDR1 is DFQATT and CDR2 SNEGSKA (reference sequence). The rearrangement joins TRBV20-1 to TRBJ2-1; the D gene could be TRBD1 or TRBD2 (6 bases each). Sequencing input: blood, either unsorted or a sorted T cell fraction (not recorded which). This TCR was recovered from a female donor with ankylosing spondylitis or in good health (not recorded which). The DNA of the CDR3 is TGCAGTGCTAGAGATCGGGGGCTAGCAAGGATCAATGAGCAGTTCTTC. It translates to CSARDRGLARINEQFF.